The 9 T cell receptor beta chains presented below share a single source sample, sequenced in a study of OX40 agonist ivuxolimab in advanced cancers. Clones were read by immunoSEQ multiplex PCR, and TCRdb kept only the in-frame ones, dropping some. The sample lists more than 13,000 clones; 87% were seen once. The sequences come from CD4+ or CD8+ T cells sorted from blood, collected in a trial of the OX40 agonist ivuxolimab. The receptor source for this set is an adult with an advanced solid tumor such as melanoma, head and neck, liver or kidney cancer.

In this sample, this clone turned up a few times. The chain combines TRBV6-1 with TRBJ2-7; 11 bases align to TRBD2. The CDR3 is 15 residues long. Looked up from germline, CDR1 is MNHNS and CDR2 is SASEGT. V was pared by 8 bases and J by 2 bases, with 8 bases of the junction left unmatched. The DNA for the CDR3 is TGTGCCAGCGTTACTAGCGGGAGTGGACCCTACGAGCAGTACTTC. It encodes CASVTSGSGPYEQYF.

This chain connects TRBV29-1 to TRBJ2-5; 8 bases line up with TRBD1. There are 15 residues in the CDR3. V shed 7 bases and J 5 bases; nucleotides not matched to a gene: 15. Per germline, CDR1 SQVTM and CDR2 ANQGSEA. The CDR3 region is CSGHVADRGWETQYF. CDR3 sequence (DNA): TGCAGCGGCCACGTGGCTGACAGGGGCTGGGAGACCCAGTACTTC.

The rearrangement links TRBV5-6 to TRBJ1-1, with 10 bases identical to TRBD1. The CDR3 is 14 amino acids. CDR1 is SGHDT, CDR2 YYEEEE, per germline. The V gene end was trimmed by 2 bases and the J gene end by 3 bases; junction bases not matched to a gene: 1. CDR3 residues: CASSFGQGDTEAFF. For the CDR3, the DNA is TGTGCCAGCAGCTTCGGACAGGGGGACACTGAAGCTTTCTTT.

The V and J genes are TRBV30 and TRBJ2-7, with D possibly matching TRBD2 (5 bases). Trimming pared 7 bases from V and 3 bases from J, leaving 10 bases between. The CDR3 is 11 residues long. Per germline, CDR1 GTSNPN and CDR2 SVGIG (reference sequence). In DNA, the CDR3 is TGTGCCTTGGGAGTGTACTACGAGCAGTACTTC. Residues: CALGVYYEQYF.

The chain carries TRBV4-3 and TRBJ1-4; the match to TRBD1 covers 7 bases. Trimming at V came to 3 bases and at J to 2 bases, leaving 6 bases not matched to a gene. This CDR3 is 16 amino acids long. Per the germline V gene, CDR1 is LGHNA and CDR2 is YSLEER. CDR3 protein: CASSQELRGTNEKLFF. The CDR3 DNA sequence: TGCGCCAGCAGCCAGGAGCTCAGGGGGACTAATGAAAAACTGTTTTTT.

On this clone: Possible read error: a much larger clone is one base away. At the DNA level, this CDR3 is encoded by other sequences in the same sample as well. This CDR3 is CASSTPSENTEAFF. CDR3 bases: TGTGCCAGTAGTACTCCCAGTGAGAACACTGAAGCTTTCTTT. The chain links TRBV19 to TRBJ1-1; D is ambiguous. CDR1 and CDR2 (germline): LNHDA, SQIVND (reference sequence). Trimming left V 4 bases short and J 1 base short, with 10 bases between. The CDR3 spans 14 residues.

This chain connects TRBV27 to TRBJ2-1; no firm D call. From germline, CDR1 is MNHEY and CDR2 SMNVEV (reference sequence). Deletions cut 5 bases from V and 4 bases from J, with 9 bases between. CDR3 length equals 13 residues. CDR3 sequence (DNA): TGTGCCAGCAGTCCGGACGCGTACAATGAGCAGTTCTTC. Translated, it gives CASSPDAYNEQFF.

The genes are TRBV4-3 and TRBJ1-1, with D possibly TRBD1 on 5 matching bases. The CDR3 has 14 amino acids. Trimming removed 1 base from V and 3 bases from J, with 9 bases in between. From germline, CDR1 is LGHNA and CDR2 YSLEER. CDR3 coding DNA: TGCGCCAGCAGCCAAGCCCAGGGACACACTGAAGCTTTCTTT. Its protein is CASSQAQGHTEAFF.

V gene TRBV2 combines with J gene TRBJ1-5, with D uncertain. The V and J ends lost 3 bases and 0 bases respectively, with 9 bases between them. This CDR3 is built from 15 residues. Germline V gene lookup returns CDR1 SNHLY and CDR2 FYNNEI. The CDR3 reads CASSDTTYSNQPQHF. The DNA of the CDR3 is TGTGCCAGCAGTGACACAACTTATAGCAATCAGCCCCAGCATTTT.